A single sample gave rise to the 13 T cell receptor beta chains below, sequenced in a study of blood T cell repertoires in COVID-19. The method was immunoSEQ multiplex PCR; TCRdb's version includes in-frame clones alone and lacks a portion of them. The data contain 340,000 or so clones, around 86% of them singletons. The sample taken for sequencing was peripheral blood. The origin of the receptors is a man aged 45-65 years with active or convalescent COVID-19.

This clone has just one count. The CDR3 region is CATSRATGQPQHF. In nucleotides, the CDR3 is TGTGCCACCAGCAGAGCAACGGGACAGCCCCAGCATTTT. V gene TRBV15 combines with J gene TRBJ1-5; D not certain. Per germline, CDR1 LNHNV and CDR2 YYDKDF (reference sequence). V lost 1 base and J lost 7, with 8 bases in between. This CDR3 spans 13 amino acids.

The table lists this clone with a few counts. The chain couples TRBV29-1 to TRBJ1-1; 7 positions match TRBD1. The CDR3 contains 12 residues. Germline V gene data show CDR1 as SQVTM and CDR2 as ANQGSEA. J was trimmed by 1 base and V by 6 bases; bases with no gene match: 2. The CDR3 loop reads CSVRQGNTEAFF. For the CDR3, the DNA is TGCAGCGTGCGACAGGGGAACACTGAAGCTTTCTTT.

This sequence joins TRBV2 and TRBJ1-1; D is unclear. Deletions cut 10 bases from V and 0 bases from J, with 9 bases between. Germline CDR1 reads SNHLY; CDR2 reads FYNNEI. The CDR3 runs to 12 residues. CDR3 coding DNA: TGTGCCATAGGCGGAGTGAACACTGAAGCTTTCTTT. This sequence encodes CAIGGVNTEAFF.

This rearrangement joins TRBV9 to TRBJ2-7, with 7 bases identical to TRBD1. J gave up 3 bases and V 0 bases, and 6 bases lay outside the gene matches. The length of the CDR3 is 15 residues. Looked up from germline, CDR1 is SGDLS and CDR2 is YYNGEE. As DNA, the CDR3 is TGTGCCAGCAGCGTAGGGCCAGGGGGTGACTACGAGCAGTACTTC. Translating it yields CASSVGPGGDYEQYF.

This chain uses TRBV5-4 with TRBJ1-1; D gene ambiguous. This CDR3 is 14 amino acids long. Germline CDR1 reads SGHNT; CDR2 reads YYREEE (reference sequence). The V end lost 4 bases, the J end lost 3 bases, and 13 bases lay between the germline ends. DNA of the CDR3: TGTGCCAGCAGCCCGAGGAGGCAGGACACTGAAGCTTTCTTT. Its protein is CASSPRRQDTEAFF.

This clone showed up just a few times. The chain employs TRBV2 and TRBJ2-1, with D perhaps TRBD1 (6 bases). Germline values: CDR1 SNHLY, CDR2 FYNNEI. Trimming stripped 6 bases from V and 4 bases from J, with 10 bases between. CDR3 size: 13 residues. CDR3 in amino acids: CASRVTGYNEQFF. CDR3 nucleotide sequence: TGTGCCAGCAGAGTAACAGGGTACAATGAGCAGTTCTTC.

The genes are TRBV2 and TRBJ2-2; D is undetermined. CDR1 and CDR2 from the germline V gene are SNHLY and FYNNEI. The CDR3 runs 14 residues. Trimming pared 2 bases from V and 2 bases from J, leaving 6 bases between. The CDR3 protein is CASSEQQNTGELFF. The DNA for the CDR3 is TGTGCCAGCAGTGAACAACAAAACACCGGGGAGCTGTTTTTT.

The V call is TRBV6-2 or TRBV6-3, the J call TRBJ1-2; maybe TRBD1 (6 bases). Germline V lookup: CDR1 MNHEY, CDR2 SVGEGT. This CDR3 is built from 14 residues. Deletions cut 5 bases from V and 5 bases from J, with 15 bases between. This CDR3 is CASSKTTGIYGYTF. The CDR3 DNA sequence: TGTGCCAGCAGTAAGACTACAGGGATATATGGCTACACCTTC.

A note on this clone: Other DNA sequences in the sample encode the same CDR3. This chain connects TRBV6-5 to TRBJ2-2, with a possible D match to TRBD1 (5 bases). V lost 8 bases, J lost 2 bases, and 12 bases lay in between. Germline V gene lookup returns CDR1 MNHEY and CDR2 SVGAGI. The CDR3 contains 14 residues. This chain's CDR3 is CASRTGLNTGELFF. DNA for the CDR3: TGTGCCAGCCGCACAGGCTTAAACACCGGGGAGCTGTTTTTT.

This rearrangement joins TRBV4-1 to TRBJ1-4; D perhaps matches TRBD1 (6 bases). This CDR3 has 16 residues. From germline, CDR1 is MGHRA and CDR2 YSYEKL. The V end lost 0 bases, the J end lost 8 bases, and 16 bases lay between the germline ends. This CDR3 is CASSQELQGGIEKLFF. The CDR3 nucleotides are TGCGCCAGCAGCCAAGAGCTACAGGGAGGGATAGAAAAACTGTTTTTT.

The chain links TRBV24-1 to TRBJ2-7; maybe TRBD1 (6 bases). CDR3 length: 17 residues. Trimming shortened V by 4 bases and J by 1 base, and 19 bases separated the two germline ends. Per the germline V gene, CDR1 is KGHDR and CDR2 is SFDVKD. This CDR3 reads CATSDPNPGHRSYEQYF. CDR3 in DNA: TGTGCCACCAGTGACCCCAACCCGGGACACCGATCCTACGAGCAGTACTTC.

This clone was counted once. The chain couples TRBV15 to TRBJ2-7; the match to TRBD1 covers 7 bases. Trimming at V came to 2 bases and at J to 3 bases, leaving 7 bases not matched to a gene. Germline values: CDR1 LNHNV, CDR2 YYDKDF (reference sequence). The length of the CDR3 is 15 residues. The chain's CDR3 is CATSRSPGQHYEQYF. CDR3 DNA: TGTGCCACCAGCAGATCTCCGGGACAGCACTACGAGCAGTACTTC.

This sequence joins TRBV19 and TRBJ1-2; TRBD1 matches at 10 bases. CDR1 is LNHDA, CDR2 SQIVND, per germline (reference sequence). V trimming: 3 bases; J trimming: 3 bases; junction bases outside the gene matches: 4. CDR3 length: 15 residues. The CDR3 reads CASSIDRGRDYGYTF. CDR3 DNA: TGTGCCAGTAGTATTGACAGGGGGCGCGACTATGGCTACACCTTC.